The rows below give T cell receptor beta chains drawn from one sample of a study of blood T cell repertoires in COVID-19. The method was immunoSEQ multiplex PCR; TCRdb's version includes in-frame clones alone and lacks a portion of them. The profile shows around 75,000 clones, around 89% of them singletons. The sequenced sample consisted of peripheral blood. These receptors all stem from a man aged 60-69 years with acute or convalescent COVID-19. Each CDR3 is given with its conserved first and last residue. The D gene is left open where the match is weak. Rows may omit the clone size; those that give it use once, few, many or a size class.

v_call	clone_size	j_call	d_call	cdr3_aa	cdr3_nt
TRBV5-1	-	TRBJ1-1	-	CASSFPREGTEAFF	TGCGCCAGCAGCTTCCCCAGGGAGGGCACTGAAGCTTTCTTT
TRBV19	-	TRBJ2-7	-	CASSMRQTNYEQYF	TGTGCCAGTAGTATGAGGCAGACCAACTACGAGCAGTACTTC
TRBV5-3	-	TRBJ1-2	-	CARSLVGGTNYGYTF	TGTGCCAGAAGCTTGGTTGGTGGCACTAACTATGGCTACACCTTC
TRBV4-2	-	TRBJ1-4	TRBD1	CASSLGTGNEKLFF	TGTGCCAGCAGCCTGGGGACAGGGAATGAAAAACTGTTTTTT
TRBV5-6	-	TRBJ2-7	TRBD1	CASSSSPGTGGREQYF	TGTGCCAGCAGCTCCAGCCCCGGGACAGGGGGGAGAGAGCAGTACTTC
TRBV19	-	TRBJ2-7	-	CASSASSGVAYEQYF	TGTGCCAGTAGCGCCAGTTCGGGGGTGGCCTACGAGCAGTACTTC
TRBV11-2	-	TRBJ2-3	TRBD2	CASSSGVAGNTDTQYF	TGTGCCAGCAGCTCGGGCGTAGCGGGGAACACAGATACGCAGTATTTT
TRBV5-1	-	TRBJ2-7	-	CASSPGLSVYEQYF	TGCGCCAGCAGCCCGGGCCTTAGCGTCTACGAGCAGTACTTC
TRBV11-3	-	TRBJ2-2	-	CASSLDITGELFF	TGTGCCAGCAGCTTAGACATCACCGGGGAGCTGTTTTTT
TRBV19	-	TRBJ1-6	-	CASRDRGNSPLHF	TGTGCCAGTAGAGATAGGGGTAATTCACCCCTCCACTTT
TRBV7-3	-	TRBJ2-1	-	CASSLGIRLEQFF	TGTGCCAGCAGCTTAGGAATCCGACTTGAGCAGTTCTTC
TRBV28	-	TRBJ1-2	-	CASLHGNYGYTF	TGTGCCAGCCTCCACGGTAACTATGGCTACACCTTC
TRBV7-9	-	TRBJ2-3	-	CASSFAATRDTQYF	TGTGCCAGCAGCTTCGCAGCCACCAGGGATACGCAGTATTTT
TRBV7-7	-	TRBJ2-5	TRBD2	CASSPGLAGFTETQYF	TGTGCCAGCAGCCCTGGACTAGCGGGATTTACGGAGACCCAGTACTTC
TRBV24-1	once	TRBJ2-3	-	CATAGGTDTQYF	TGTGCCACCGCCGGGGGAACAGATACGCAGTATTTT
TRBV4-1	-	TRBJ1-2	-	CASSQDRGERYGYTF	TGCGCCAGCAGCCAAGATCGGGGGGAGCGCTATGGCTACACCTTC
TRBV5-1	-	TRBJ1-1	TRBD1	CASSLVGTGGETEAFF	TGCGCCAGCAGCTTGGTAGGGACAGGGGGCGAAACTGAAGCTTTCTTT
TRBV11-2	-	TRBJ1-4	-	CASSLDPGTLTNEKLFF	TGTGCCAGCAGCTTAGATCCGGGGACATTAACTAATGAAAAACTGTTTTTT
TRBV12-3/TRBV12-4	-	TRBJ2-5	-	CASTDRTQETQYF	TGTGCCAGCACCGACAGGACCCAAGAGACCCAGTACTTC
TRBV18	-	TRBJ1-3	-	CASSPLNVGQFSGNTIYF	TGTGCCAGCTCACCGCTTAATGTAGGACAGTTCTCTGGAAACACCATATATTTT
TRBV19	-	TRBJ2-1	-	CASSIRGPGGSGEQFF	TGTGCCAGTAGTATAAGAGGTCCAGGGGGGTCAGGTGAGCAGTTCTTC
TRBV4-1	-	TRBJ2-1	-	CASSQDGLGTGGYNEQFF	TGCGCCAGCAGCCAAGATGGGTTGGGAACAGGTGGCTACAATGAGCAGTTCTTC
TRBV29-1	once	TRBJ1-2	TRBD1	CSVRTGGIGYTF	TGCAGCGTTCGGACAGGGGGCATAGGCTACACCTTC
TRBV19	-	TRBJ1-1	-	CASSIGPGNTEAFF	TGTGCCAGTAGTATTGGCCCGGGAAACACTGAAGCTTTCTTT
TRBV9	-	TRBJ2-5	TRBD2	CASSVGAAGGREETQYF	TGTGCCAGCAGCGTTGGGGCAGCGGGGGGGCGCGAGGAGACCCAGTACTTC
TRBV6-5	-	TRBJ2-1	TRBD2	CASSYSGLADYNEQFF	TGTGCCAGCAGTTACTCAGGACTAGCGGATTACAATGAGCAGTTCTTC
TRBV11-2	-	TRBJ2-1	-	CASSLDRGNEQFF	TGTGCCAGCAGCTTAGATCGAGGCAATGAGCAGTTCTTC
TRBV18	-	TRBJ1-1	TRBD1	CASSPGTVATEAFF	TGTGCCAGCTCACCGGGGACAGTGGCCACTGAAGCTTTCTTT
TRBV5-1	-	TRBJ2-7	-	CASSSGVSYEQYF	TGCGCCAGCAGCTCGGGGGTGTCCTACGAGCAGTACTTC
TRBV5-6	-	TRBJ1-4	-	CASSLRGLDEKLFF	TGTGCCAGCAGCTTGAGGGGGTTGGATGAAAAACTGTTTTTT
TRBV3-1/TRBV3-2	-	TRBJ2-1	TRBD1	CASSPRTGEEQFF	TGTGCCAGCAGCCCCCGGACAGGGGAAGAGCAGTTCTTC
TRBV5-1	once	TRBJ2-3	-	CASSLGGVGTDTQYF	TGCGCCAGCAGCTTGGGGGGAGTTGGCACAGATACGCAGTATTTT
TRBV19	once	TRBJ1-2	-	CASSFLAGDRYTF	TGTGCCTCCTCGTTTCTTGCGGGTGATCGCTACACCTTC
TRBV7-3	-	TRBJ2-3	-	CASSLTLIDTQYF	TGTGCCAGCAGCTTAACGTTAATCGATACGCAGTATTTT
TRBV19	once	TRBJ2-5	-	CASNTPGGAGQETQYF	TGTGCCAGTAACACCCCCGGCGGGGCAGGGCAAGAGACCCAGTACTTC
TRBV6-6	-	TRBJ1-5	TRBD1	CASSQRDSGIKPQHF	TGTGCCAGCAGTCAGAGGGACAGCGGAATTAAGCCCCAGCATTTT
TRBV5-1	-	TRBJ2-2	TRBD1	CASSKGGGTGELFF	TGCGCCAGCAGTAAAGGGGGCGGCACCGGGGAGCTGTTTTTT
TRBV5-1	-	TRBJ1-1	TRBD1	CASSIGQGGTEAFF	TGCGCCAGCAGCATAGGACAGGGGGGGACTGAAGCTTTCTTT
TRBV6-5	-	TRBJ1-1	-	CASSYRTGVGTEAFF	TGTGCCAGCAGTTACCGCACGGGGGTTGGAACTGAAGCTTTCTTT
TRBV30	-	TRBJ2-4	TRBD1	CAWRERGQGTPAKNIQYF	TGTGCCTGGAGGGAGAGGGGACAGGGGACGCCAGCCAAAAACATTCAGTACTTC
TRBV6-6	-	TRBJ1-1	-	CASSYRGLNTEAFF	TGTGCCAGCAGTTATCGGGGATTGAACACTGAAGCTTTCTTT
TRBV10-2	-	TRBJ2-1	TRBD1	CASSETGGHGRFF	TGCGCCAGCAGTGAAACAGGGGGCCACGGTCGGTTCTTC
TRBV6-5	-	TRBJ2-7	TRBD1	CASSPFGQGVHEQYF	TGTGCCAGCAGTCCCTTCGGGCAGGGGGTCCACGAGCAGTACTTC
TRBV5-1	once	TRBJ2-1	TRBD2	CASSLAVAGHGNEQFF	TGCGCCAGCAGCTTGGCCGTAGCGGGGCACGGGAATGAGCAGTTCTTC
TRBV19	-	TRBJ2-2	-	CASTLGRDRAFPGELFF	TGTGCCAGTACCCTAGGGCGGGACAGAGCTTTTCCAGGGGAGCTGTTTTTT
TRBV20-1	once	TRBJ2-5	-	CSGGVQETQYF	TGCAGTGGGGGGGTCCAAGAGACCCAGTACTTC
TRBV4-1	-	TRBJ2-1	TRBD2	CASSQDYSAGAYNEQFF	TGCGCCAGCAGCCAAGATTATTCGGCGGGAGCCTACAATGAGCAGTTCTTC
TRBV9	-	TRBJ1-4	TRBD1	CASRRDRAGPAEKLFF	TGTGCCAGCAGAAGGGACAGGGCGGGACCGGCTGAAAAACTGTTTTTT
TRBV5-4	few	TRBJ2-3	-	CASSMRAEGDTQYF	TGTGCCAGCAGCATGCGGGCCGAGGGAGATACGCAGTATTTT
TRBV30	few	TRBJ1-1	-	CAWSVGRGTEAFF	TGTGCCTGGAGTGTGGGGCGGGGGACTGAAGCTTTCTTT
TRBV5-1	few	TRBJ1-1	TRBD1	CASSRTGGTEAFF	TGCGCCAGCAGCAGGACAGGGGGCACTGAAGCTTTCTTT
TRBV29-1	-	TRBJ2-2	TRBD2	CSVGAGGAGELFF	TGCAGCGTTGGCGCGGGAGGCGCCGGGGAGCTGTTTTTT
TRBV5-1	-	TRBJ1-2	-	CASSSGLTNYGYTF	TGCGCCAGCAGCTCCGGACTGACTAACTATGGCTACACCTTC
TRBV11-2	-	TRBJ2-3	TRBD2	CASSHLAAVSTDTQYF	TGTGCCAGCAGCCACCTAGCGGCGGTAAGCACAGATACGCAGTATTTT
TRBV6-5	-	TRBJ1-2	-	CASRSAGTTYGYTF	TGTGCCAGCAGATCTGCTGGGACAACCTATGGCTACACCTTC